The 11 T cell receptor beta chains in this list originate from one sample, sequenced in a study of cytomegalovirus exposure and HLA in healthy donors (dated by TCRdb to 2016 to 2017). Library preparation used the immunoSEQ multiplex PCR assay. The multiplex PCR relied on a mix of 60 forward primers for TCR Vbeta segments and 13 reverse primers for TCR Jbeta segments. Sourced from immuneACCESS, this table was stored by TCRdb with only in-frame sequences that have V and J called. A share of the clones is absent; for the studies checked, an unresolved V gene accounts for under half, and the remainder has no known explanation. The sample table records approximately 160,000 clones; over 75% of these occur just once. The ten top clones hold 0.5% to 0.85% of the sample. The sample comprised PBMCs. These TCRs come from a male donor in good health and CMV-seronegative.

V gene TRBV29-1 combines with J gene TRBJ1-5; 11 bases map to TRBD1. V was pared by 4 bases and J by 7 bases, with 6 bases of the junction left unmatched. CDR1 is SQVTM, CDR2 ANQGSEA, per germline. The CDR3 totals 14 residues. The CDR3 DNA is TGCAGCGTTGTGGACAGGGGGCAAGAACAGCCCCAGCATTTT. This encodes CSVVDRGQEQPQHF.

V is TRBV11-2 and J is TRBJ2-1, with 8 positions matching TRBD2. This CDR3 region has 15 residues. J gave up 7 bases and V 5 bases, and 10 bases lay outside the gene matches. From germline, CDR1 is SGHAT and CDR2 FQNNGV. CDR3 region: CASSLPRVAGNEQFF. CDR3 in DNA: TGTGCCAGCAGCCTGCCCAGGGTAGCGGGAAATGAGCAGTTCTTC.

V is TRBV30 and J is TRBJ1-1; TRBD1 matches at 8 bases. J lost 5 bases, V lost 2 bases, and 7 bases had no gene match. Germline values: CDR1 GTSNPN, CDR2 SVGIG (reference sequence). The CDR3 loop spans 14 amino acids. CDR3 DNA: TGTGCCTGGAGTTGGCAGGGGGCGCGAACTGAAGCTTTCTTT. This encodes CAWSWQGARTEAFF.

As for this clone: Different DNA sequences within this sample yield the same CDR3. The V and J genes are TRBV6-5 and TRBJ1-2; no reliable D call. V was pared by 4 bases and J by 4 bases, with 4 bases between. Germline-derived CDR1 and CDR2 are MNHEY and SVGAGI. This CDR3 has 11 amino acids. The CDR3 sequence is CASSSSYGYTF. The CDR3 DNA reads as TGTGCCAGCAGTTCTAGCTATGGCTACACCTTC.

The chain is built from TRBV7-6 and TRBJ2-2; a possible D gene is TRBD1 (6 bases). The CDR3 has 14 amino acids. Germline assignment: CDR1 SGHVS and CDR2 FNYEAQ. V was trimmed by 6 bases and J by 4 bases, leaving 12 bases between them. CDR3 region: CASSPYRVTGELFF. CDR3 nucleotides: TGTGCCAGCAGTCCGTACAGGGTCACCGGGGAGCTGTTTTTT.

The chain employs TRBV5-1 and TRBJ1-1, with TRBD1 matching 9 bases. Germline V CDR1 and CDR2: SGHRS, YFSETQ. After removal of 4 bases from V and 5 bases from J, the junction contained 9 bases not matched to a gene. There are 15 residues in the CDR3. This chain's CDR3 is CASSIQGARGTEAFF. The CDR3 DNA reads TGCGCCAGCAGCATACAGGGGGCACGTGGGACTGAAGCTTTCTTT.

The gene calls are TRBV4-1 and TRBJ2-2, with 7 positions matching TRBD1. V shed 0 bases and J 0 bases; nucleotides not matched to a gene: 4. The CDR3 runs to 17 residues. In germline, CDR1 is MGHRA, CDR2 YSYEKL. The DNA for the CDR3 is TGCGCCAGCAGCCAAGATGGGACAGAAGCGAACACCGGGGAGCTGTTTTTT. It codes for CASSQDGTEANTGELFF.

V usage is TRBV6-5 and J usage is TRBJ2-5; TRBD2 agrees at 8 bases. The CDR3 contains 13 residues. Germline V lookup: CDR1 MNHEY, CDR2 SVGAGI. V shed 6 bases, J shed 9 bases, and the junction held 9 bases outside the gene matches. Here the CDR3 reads CASRLSGGWAQYF. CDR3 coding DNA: TGTGCCAGCAGACTGAGCGGGGGTTGGGCCCAGTACTTC.

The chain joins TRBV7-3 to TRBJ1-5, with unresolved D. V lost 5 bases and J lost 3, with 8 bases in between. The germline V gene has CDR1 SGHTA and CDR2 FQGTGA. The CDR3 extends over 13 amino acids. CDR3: CASSEYPNQPQHF. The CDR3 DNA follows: TGTGCCAGCAGCGAGTACCCCAATCAGCCCCAGCATTTT.

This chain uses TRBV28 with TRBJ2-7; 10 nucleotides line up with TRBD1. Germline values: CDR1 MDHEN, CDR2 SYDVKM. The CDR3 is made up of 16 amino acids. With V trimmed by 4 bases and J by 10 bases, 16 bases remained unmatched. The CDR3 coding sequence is TGTGCCAGCAGTTACGGAAGGTGGGGACAGGGGCCTATACAGTACTTC. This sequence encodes CASSYGRWGQGPIQYF. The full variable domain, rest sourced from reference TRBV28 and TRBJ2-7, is DVKVTQSSRYLVKRTGEKVFLECVQDMDHENMFWYRQDPGLGLRLIYFSYDVKMKEKGDIPEGYSVSREKKERFSLILESASTNQTSMYLCASSYGRWGQGPIQYFGPGTRLTVT.

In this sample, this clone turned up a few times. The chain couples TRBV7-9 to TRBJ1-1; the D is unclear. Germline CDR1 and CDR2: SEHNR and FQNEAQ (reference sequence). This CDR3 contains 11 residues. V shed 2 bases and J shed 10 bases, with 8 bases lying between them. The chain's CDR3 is CASSLLGSAFF. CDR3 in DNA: TGTGCCAGCAGCTTACTCGGGTCAGCTTTCTTT. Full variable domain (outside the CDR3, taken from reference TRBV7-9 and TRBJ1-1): DTGVSQNPRHKITKRGQNVTFRCDPISEHNRLYWYRQTLGQGPEFLTYFQNEAQLEKSRLLSDRFSAERPKGSFSTLEIQRTEQGDSAMYLCASSLLGSAFFGQGTRLTVV.